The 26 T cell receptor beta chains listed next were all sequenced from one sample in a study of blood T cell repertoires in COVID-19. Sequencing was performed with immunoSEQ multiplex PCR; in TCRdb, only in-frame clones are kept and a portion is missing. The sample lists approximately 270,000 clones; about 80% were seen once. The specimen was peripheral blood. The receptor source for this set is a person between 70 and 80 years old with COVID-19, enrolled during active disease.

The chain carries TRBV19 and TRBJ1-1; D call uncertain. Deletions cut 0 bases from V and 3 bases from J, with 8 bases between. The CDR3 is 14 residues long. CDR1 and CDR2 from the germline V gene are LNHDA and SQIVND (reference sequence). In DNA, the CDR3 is TGTGCCAGTAGTATAGACGCGGCTTACACTGAAGCTTTCTTT. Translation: CASSIDAAYTEAFF. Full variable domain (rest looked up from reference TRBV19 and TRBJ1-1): DGGITQSPKYLFRKEGQNVTLSCEQNLNHDAMYWYRQDPGQGLRLIYYSQIVNDFQKGDIAEGYSVSREKKESFPLTVTSAQKNPTAFYLCASSIDAAYTEAFFGQGTRLTVV.

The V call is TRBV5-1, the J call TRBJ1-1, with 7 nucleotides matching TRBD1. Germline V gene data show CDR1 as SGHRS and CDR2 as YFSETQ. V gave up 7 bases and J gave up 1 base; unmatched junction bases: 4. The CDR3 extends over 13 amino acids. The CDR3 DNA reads TGCGCCAGCCAAACAGGGGAGAACACTGAAGCTTTCTTT. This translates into CASQTGENTEAFF.

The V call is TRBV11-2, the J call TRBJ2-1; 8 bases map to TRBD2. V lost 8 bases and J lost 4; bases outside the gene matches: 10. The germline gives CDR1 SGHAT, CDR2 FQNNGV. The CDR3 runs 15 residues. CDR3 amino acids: CASSRRVAGYNEQFF. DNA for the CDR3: TGTGCCAGCTCGCGGAGAGTAGCGGGATACAATGAGCAGTTCTTC.

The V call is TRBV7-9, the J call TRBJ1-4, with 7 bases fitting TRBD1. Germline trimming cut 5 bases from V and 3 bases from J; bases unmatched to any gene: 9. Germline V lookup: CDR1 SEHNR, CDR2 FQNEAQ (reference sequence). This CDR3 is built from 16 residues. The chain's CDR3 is CASSRRSGQANEKLFF. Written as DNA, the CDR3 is TGTGCCAGCAGCCGGAGGTCCGGACAGGCTAATGAAAAACTGTTTTTT.

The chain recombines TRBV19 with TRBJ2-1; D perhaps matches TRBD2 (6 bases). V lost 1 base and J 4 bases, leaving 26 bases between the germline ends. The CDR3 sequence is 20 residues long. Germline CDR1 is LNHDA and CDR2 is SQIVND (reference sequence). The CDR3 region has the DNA TGTGCCAGTAGTATAGGCCGGACGGCGGGATCCGTATCTTTTTACAATGAGCAGTTCTTC. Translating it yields CASSIGRTAGSVSFYNEQFF.

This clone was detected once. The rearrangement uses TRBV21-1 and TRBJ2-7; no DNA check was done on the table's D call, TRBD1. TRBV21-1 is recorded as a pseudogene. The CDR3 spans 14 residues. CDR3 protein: CASSKAPANWAQYF. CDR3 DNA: TGTGCCAGCAGCAAAGCCCCCGCCAATTGGGCGCAGTACTTC.

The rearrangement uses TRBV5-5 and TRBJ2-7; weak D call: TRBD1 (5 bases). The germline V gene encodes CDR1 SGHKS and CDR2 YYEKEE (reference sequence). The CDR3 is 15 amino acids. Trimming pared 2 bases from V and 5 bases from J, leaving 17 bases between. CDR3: CASSFSSGIYNEQYF. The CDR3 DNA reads TGTGCCAGCAGCTTTTCGTCAGGGATATACAACGAGCAGTACTTC. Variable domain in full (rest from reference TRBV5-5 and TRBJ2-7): DAGVTQSPTHLIKTRGQQVTLRCSPISGHKSVSWYQQVLGQGPQFIFQYYEKEERGRGNFPDRFSARQFPNYSSELNVNALLLGDSALYLCASSFSSGIYNEQYFGPGTRLTVT.

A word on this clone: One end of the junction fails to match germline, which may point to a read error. The CDR3 nucleotides are TGTGCCTCCGGAGATGGGCGGGGGAACCCCGGGGAGCTGTTTTTT. Its protein is CASGDGRGNPGELFF. The genes are TRBV10-3 and TRBJ2-2; 7 bases map to TRBD2. Per the germline V gene, CDR1 is ENHRY and CDR2 is SYGVKD. The CDR3 contains 15 residues.

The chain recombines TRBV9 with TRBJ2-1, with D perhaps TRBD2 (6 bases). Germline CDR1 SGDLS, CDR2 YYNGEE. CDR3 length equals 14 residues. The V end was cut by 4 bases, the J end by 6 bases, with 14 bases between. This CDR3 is CASSSPGLINEQFF. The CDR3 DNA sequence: TGTGCCAGCAGCTCCCCGGGACTGATCAATGAGCAGTTCTTC.

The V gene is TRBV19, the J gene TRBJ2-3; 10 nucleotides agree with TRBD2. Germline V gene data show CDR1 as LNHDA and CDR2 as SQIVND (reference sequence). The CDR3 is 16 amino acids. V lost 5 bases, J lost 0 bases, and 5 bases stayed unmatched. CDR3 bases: TGTGCCAGTAGTCCCAGGACTAGCGGAAGCACAGATACGCAGTATTTT. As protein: CASSPRTSGSTDTQYF. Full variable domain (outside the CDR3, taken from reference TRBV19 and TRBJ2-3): DGGITQSPKYLFRKEGQNVTLSCEQNLNHDAMYWYRQDPGQGLRLIYYSQIVNDFQKGDIAEGYSVSREKKESFPLTVTSAQKNPTAFYLCASSPRTSGSTDTQYFGPGTRLTVL.

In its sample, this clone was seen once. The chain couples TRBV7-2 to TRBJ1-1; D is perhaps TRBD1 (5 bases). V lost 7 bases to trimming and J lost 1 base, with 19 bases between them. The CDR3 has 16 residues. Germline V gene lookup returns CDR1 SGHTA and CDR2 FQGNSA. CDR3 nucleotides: TGTGCCAGCACCCGCAAATCAGCGACAGCGAACACTGAAGCTTTCTTT. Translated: CASTRKSATANTEAFF.

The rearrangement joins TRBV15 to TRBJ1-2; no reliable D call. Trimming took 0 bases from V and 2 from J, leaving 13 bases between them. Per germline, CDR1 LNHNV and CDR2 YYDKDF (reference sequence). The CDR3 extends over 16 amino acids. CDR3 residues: CATSRDMAGGNYGYTF. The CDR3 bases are TGTGCCACCAGCAGAGATATGGCAGGAGGAAACTATGGCTACACCTTC.

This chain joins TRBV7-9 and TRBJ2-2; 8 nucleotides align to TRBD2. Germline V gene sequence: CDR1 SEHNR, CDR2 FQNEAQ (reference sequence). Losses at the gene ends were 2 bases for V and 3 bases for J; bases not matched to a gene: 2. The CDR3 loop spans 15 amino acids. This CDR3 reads CASSLRRGDTGELFF. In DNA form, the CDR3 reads TGTGCCAGCAGCTTAAGGCGGGGGGACACCGGGGAGCTGTTTTTT.

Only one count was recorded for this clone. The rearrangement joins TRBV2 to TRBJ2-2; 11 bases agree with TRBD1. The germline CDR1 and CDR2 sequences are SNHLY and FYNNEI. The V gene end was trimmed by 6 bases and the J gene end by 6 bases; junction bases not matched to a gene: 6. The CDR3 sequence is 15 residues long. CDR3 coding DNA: TGTGCCAGCAGACCGGGACAGGGGGTATCCGGGGAGCTGTTTTTT. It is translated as CASRPGQGVSGELFF.

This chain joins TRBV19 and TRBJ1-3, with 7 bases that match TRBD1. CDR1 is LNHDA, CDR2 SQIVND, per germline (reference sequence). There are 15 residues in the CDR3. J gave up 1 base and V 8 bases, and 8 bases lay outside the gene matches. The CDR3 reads CASRQLTGSGNTIYF. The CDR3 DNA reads TGTGCCAGTCGACAGCTGACAGGGTCTGGAAACACCATATATTTT.

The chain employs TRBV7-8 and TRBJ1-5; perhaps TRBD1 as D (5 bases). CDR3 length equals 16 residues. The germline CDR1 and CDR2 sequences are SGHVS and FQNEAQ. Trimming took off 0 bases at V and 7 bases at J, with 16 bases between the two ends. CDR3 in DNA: TGTGCCAGCAGCTTAGCGCAACTCTGGACAAACCAGCCCCAGCATTTT. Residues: CASSLAQLWTNQPQHF.

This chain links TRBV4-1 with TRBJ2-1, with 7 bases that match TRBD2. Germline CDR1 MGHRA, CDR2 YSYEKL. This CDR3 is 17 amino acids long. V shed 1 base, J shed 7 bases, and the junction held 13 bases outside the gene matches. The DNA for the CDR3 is TGCGCCAGCAGCCAAGGGTCGGTGGCGGGAGCGTGGAATGAGCAGTTCTTC. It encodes CASSQGSVAGAWNEQFF.

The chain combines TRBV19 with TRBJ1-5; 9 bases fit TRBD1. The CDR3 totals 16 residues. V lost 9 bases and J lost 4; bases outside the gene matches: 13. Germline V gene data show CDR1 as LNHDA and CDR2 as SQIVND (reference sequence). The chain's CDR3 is CASTTPGGTGNQPQHF. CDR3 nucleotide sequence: TGTGCCAGCACTACCCCCGGCGGGACAGGGAATCAGCCCCAGCATTTT. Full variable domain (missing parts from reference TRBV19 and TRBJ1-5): DGGITQSPKYLFRKEGQNVTLSCEQNLNHDAMYWYRQDPGQGLRLIYYSQIVNDFQKGDIAEGYSVSREKKESFPLTVTSAQKNPTAFYLCASTTPGGTGNQPQHFGDGTRLSIL.

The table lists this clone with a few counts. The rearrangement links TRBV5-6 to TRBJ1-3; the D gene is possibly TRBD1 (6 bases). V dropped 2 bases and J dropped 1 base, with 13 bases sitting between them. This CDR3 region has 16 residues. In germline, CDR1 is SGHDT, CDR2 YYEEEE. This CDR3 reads CASSFDTGWSGNTIYF. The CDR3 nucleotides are TGTGCCAGCAGCTTCGATACAGGGTGGTCTGGAAACACCATATATTTT.

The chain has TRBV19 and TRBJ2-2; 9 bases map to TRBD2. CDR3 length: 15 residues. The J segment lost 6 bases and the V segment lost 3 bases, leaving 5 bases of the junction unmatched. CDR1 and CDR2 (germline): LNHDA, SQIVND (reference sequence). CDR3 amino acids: CASSIAGGLSGELFF. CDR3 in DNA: TGTGCCAGTAGTATCGCGGGGGGGCTCTCCGGGGAGCTGTTTTTT.

CDR3 residues: CASRGQGAAYGYTF. The CDR3 DNA reads TGTGCCAGCAGGGGACAGGGGGCCGCCTATGGCTACACCTTC. The chain joins TRBV6-5 to TRBJ1-2; 12 bases line up with TRBD1. J gave up 4 bases and V 6 bases, and 3 bases lay outside the gene matches. In germline, CDR1 is MNHEY, CDR2 SVGAGI. The CDR3 loop spans 14 amino acids.

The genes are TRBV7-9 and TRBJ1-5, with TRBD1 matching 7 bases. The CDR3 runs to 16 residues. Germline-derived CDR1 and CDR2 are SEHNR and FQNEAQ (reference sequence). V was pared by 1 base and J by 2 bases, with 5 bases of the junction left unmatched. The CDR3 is CASSLETGTGNQPQHF. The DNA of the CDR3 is TGTGCCAGCAGCTTAGAGACCGGGACAGGCAATCAGCCCCAGCATTTT.

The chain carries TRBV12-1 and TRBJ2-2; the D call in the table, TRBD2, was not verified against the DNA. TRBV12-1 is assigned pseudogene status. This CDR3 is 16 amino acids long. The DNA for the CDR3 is TGTGCCAGCAGCTTTAAGGAGGGGCTGGGCACCGGGGAGCTGTTTTTT. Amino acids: CASSFKEGLGTGELFF.

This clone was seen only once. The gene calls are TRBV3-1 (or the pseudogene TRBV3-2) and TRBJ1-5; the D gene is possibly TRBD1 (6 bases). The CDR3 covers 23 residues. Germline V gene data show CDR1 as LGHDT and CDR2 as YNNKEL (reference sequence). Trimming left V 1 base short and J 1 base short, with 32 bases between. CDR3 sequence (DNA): TGTGCCAGCAGCCAAGTATCCAAGCCCCAAGGGGACAAACTTAAAAGAAGCAATCAGCCCCAGCATTTT. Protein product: CASSQVSKPQGDKLKRSNQPQHF.

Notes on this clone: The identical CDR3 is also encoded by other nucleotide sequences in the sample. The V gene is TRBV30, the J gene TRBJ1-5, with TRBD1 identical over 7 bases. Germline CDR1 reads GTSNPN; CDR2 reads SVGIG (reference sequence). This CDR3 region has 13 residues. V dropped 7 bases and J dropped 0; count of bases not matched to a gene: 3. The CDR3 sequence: CALGQDSNQPQHF. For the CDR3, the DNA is TGTGCCTTAGGACAGGATAGCAATCAGCCCCAGCATTTT. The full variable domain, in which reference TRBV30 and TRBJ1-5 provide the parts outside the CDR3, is SQTIHQWPATLVQPVGSPLSLECTVEGTSNPNLYWYRQAAGRGLQLLFYSVGIGQISSEVPQNLSASRPQDRQFILSSKKLLLSDSGFYLCALGQDSNQPQHFGDGTRLSIL.

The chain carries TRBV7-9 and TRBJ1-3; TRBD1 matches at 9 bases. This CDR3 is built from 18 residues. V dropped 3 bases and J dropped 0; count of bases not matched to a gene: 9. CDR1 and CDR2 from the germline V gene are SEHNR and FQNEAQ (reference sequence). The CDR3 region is CASSLGQGGLFSGNTIYF. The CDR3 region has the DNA TGTGCCAGCAGCTTGGGACAGGGAGGACTATTCTCTGGAAACACCATATATTTT.